This note documents a single T cell receptor beta chain sequence. Other DNA variants within this sample encode the same CDR3. CDR3 length: 15 residues. Looked up from germline, CDR1 is MNHNS and CDR2 is SASEGT. The ends lost 6 bases at V and 2 bases at J; junction bases unmatched: 6. This sample is part of a study of cytomegalovirus exposure and HLA in healthy donors. Study in general: Early released data had about 80 million unique TCRs, all coming from HLA-typed donors.

In the PCR, 60 Vbeta and 13 Jbeta primers were used. Data came from immunoSEQ multiplex PCR; TCRdb stores just in-frame clones and leaves some out. This repertoire shows about 190,000 clones, around 86% found once; its top ten account for 0.7% to 0.95%. The chain recombines TRBV6-1 with TRBJ2-7, with 11 bases identical to TRBD2. This receptor was taken from a woman between 18 and 29 years old in good health and CMV-seronegative. The sequenced sample consisted of PBMCs. CDR3 sequence: CASSVTSGSTYEQYF. CDR3 coding DNA: TGTGCCAGCAGCGTAACTAGCGGGAGCACCTACGAGCAGTACTTC.